Below are 4 T cell receptor beta chains sequenced from a single sample in a study of T cell clones after liver transplantation. Sequencing was performed with immunoSEQ multiplex PCR; in TCRdb, only in-frame clones are kept and a portion is missing. Among about 68,000 clones, almost 95% were seen once, and the ten largest hold 0.95% to 1%. Sequencing was performed on CD4+ T cells from blood, taken approximately 26 months after liver transplant. The receptors come from a human patient who received a liver transplant. The graft donor may account for some of the T cells.

The chain has TRBV5-1 and TRBJ1-5; possibly TRBD1 for D (6 bases). Trimming stripped 0 bases from V and 2 bases from J, with 6 bases between. CDR3 length: 14 residues. Germline-derived CDR1 and CDR2 are SGHRS and YFSETQ. In nucleotides, the CDR3 is TGCGCCAGCAGCTTGGAGGGGGGCAATCAGCCCCAGCATTTT. Amino acid sequence: CASSLEGGNQPQHF.

This clone has a handful of counts. The same CDR3 can be traced to other DNA sequences in this sample. The chain joins TRBV19 to TRBJ2-4, with a possible D match to TRBD2 (6 bases). From germline, CDR1 is LNHDA and CDR2 SQIVND (reference sequence). The CDR3 runs 16 residues. Trimming cost V 3 bases and J 0 bases, with 12 bases left between them. The CDR3 reads CASSIGVGGAKNIQYF. The CDR3 DNA sequence: TGTGCCAGTAGTATTGGGGTCGGGGGAGCCAAAAACATTCAGTACTTC.

The V call is TRBV7-8, the J call TRBJ2-7; D is tentatively TRBD1 or TRBD2 (5 bases each). V dropped 3 bases and J dropped 1 base, with 13 bases sitting between them. This CDR3 is built from 15 residues. Per germline, CDR1 SGHVS and CDR2 FQNEAQ. In DNA, the CDR3 is TGTGCCAGCAGCTTCGGGTGGGGGACGTCCTACGAGCAGTACTTC. Protein: CASSFGWGTSYEQYF.

This clone was found a few times. V usage is TRBV6-1 and J usage is TRBJ2-7; D is unresolved. V was clipped by 2 bases and J by 1 base, with 21 bases between them. The CDR3 runs to 18 residues. Germline V gene data show CDR1 as MNHNS and CDR2 as SASEGT. The CDR3 sequence: CASSESIGVYSNSYEQYF. CDR3 DNA: TGTGCCAGCAGTGAAAGCATCGGAGTCTACTCTAATTCCTACGAGCAGTACTTC.